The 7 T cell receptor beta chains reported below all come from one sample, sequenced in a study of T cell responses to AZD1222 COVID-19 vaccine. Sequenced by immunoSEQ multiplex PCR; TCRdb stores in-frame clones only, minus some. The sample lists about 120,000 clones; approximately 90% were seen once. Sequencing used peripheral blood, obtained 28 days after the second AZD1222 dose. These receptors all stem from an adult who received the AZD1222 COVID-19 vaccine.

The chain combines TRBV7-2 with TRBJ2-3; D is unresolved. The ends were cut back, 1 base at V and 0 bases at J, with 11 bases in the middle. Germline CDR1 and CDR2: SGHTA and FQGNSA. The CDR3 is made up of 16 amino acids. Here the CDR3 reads CASSLVLATSTDTQYF. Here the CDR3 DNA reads TGTGCCAGCAGCTTAGTTTTGGCAACTAGCACAGATACGCAGTATTTT.

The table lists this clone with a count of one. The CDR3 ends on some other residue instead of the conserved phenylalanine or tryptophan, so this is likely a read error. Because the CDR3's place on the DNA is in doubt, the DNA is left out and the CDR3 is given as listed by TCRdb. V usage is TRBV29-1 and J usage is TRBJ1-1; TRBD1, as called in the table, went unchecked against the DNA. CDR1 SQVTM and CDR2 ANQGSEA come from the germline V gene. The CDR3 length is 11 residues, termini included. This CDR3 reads CSVSGQGAVIG.

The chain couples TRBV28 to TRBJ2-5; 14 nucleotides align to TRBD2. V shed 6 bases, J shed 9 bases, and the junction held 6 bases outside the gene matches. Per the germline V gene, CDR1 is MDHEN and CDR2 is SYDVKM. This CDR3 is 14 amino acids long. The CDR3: CASSPTSGRVAQYF. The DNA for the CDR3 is TGTGCCAGCAGCCCGACTAGCGGGAGGGTAGCCCAGTACTTC.

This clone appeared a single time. CDR3 DNA sequence: TGTGCCAGCAGTTCGGGGGCGCAAAAAGAGCAGTACTTC. This translates into CASSSGAQKEQYF. The J gene is TRBJ2-7, the V gene TRBV12-3 or TRBV12-4; D may correspond to TRBD1 or TRBD2 (6 bases each). The CDR3 consists of 13 residues. V was trimmed by 4 bases and J by 7 bases, leaving 14 bases between them.

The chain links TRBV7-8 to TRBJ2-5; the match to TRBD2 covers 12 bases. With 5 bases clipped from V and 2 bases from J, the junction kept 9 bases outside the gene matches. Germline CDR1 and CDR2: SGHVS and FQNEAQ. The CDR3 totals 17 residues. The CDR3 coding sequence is TGTGCCAGCAGCGCCTTGGGGACTAGCGGGCCACAAGAGACCCAGTACTTC. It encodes CASSALGTSGPQETQYF.

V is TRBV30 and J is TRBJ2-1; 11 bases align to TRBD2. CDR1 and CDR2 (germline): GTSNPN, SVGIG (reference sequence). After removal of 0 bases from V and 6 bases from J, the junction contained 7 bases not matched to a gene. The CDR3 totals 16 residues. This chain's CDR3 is CAWSVGVAGGANEQFF. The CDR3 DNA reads TGTGCCTGGAGTGTAGGGGTAGCGGGAGGGGCCAATGAGCAGTTCTTC.

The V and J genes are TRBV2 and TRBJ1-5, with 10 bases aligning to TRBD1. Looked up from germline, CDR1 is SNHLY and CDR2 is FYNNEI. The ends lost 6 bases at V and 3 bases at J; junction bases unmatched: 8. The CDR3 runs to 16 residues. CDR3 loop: CASSTLDRGYNQPQHF. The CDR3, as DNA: TGTGCCAGCAGCACTCTGGACAGGGGGTACAATCAGCCCCAGCATTTT.